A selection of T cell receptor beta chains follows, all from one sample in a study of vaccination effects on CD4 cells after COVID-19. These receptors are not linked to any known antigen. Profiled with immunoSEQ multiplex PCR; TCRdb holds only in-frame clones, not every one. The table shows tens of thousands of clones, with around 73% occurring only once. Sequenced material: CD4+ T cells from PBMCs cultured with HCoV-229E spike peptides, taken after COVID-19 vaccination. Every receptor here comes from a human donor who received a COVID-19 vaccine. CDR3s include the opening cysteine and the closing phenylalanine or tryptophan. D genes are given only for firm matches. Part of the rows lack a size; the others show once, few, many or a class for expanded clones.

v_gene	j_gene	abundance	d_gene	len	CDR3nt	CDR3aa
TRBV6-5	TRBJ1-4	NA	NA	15	TGTGCCAGCAGTTACAGTGACAGGCTGGGAGAAAAACTGTTTTTT	CASSYSDRLGEKLFF
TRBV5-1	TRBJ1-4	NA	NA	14	TGCGCCAGCAGCCCCCGGCATACGAGTGAAAAACTGTTTTTT	CASSPRHTSEKLFF
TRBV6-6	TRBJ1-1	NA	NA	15	TGTGCCAGCAGTCCCCCGGATGGGGTATTATCTGAAGCTTTCTTT	CASSPPDGVLSEAFF
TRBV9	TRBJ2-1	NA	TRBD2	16	TGTGCCAGCAGCGAGGGGCCGGGACTAGCGCCCAATGAGCAGTTCTTC	CASSEGPGLAPNEQFF
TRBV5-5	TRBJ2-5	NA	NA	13	TGTGCCAGCAGCTTGGATGTGGTGCAGACCCAGTACTTC	CASSLDVVQTQYF
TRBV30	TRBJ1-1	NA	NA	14	TGTGCCTGGACATTAAAAGGTGCTAACACTGAAGCTTTCTTT	CAWTLKGANTEAFF
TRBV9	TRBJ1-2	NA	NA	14	TGTGCCAGCAGCGTAGGGGACGGTAGCTATGGCTACACCTTC	CASSVGDGSYGYTF
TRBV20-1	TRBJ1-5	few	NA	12	TGCAGTGCTAGTAAGGGGAATCAGCCCCAGCATTTT	CSASKGNQPQHF
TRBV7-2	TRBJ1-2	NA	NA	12	TGTGCCAGCAGCGCCACGCGGAATGGCTACACCTTC	CASSATRNGYTF
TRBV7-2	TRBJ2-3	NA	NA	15	TGTGCCAGCAGCTCGCAAAAGGTGAGCACAGATACGCAGTATTTT	CASSSQKVSTDTQYF
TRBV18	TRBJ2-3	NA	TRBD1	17	TGTGCCAGCTCACTCGACAGGGTAGAGTCGAACACAGATACGCAGTATTTT	CASSLDRVESNTDTQYF
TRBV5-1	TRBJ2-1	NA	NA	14	TGCGCCAGCAGCTTGGCCCCGGGGGTGGATGAGCAGTTCTTC	CASSLAPGVDEQFF
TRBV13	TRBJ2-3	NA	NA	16	TGTGCCAGCAGCCCCCGATATTATGGGCCCACAGATACGCAGTATTTT	CASSPRYYGPTDTQYF
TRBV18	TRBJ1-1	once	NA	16	TGTGCCAGCTCACAAACCTCACCAGGCGTGAACACTGAAGCTTTCTTT	CASSQTSPGVNTEAFF
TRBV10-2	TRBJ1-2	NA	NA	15	TGCGCCAGCAGTCCAATACAGGGAACCAACTATGGCTACACCTTC	CASSPIQGTNYGYTF
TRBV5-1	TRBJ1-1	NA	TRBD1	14	TGCGCCAGCAGTCAGCGGACAGGCTACACTGAAGCTTTCTTT	CASSQRTGYTEAFF
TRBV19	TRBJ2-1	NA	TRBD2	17	TGTGCCAGTAGTAGATCTAGCGGGGGGCGCTCCTACAATGAGCAGTTCTTC	CASSRSSGGRSYNEQFF
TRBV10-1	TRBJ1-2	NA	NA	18	TGCGCCAGCACCCCTTTCCGACCGTTCTACAGCCCTAACTATGGCTACACCTTC	CASTPFRPFYSPNYGYTF
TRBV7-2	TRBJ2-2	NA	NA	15	TGTGCCAGCAGCTTAACCCCCAGGGCTGGTGGGGAGCTGTTTTTT	CASSLTPRAGGELFF
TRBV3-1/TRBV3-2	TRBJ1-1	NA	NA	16	TGTGCCAGCAGCCAAGATTGGAAACATTCGAACACTGAAGCTTTCTTT	CASSQDWKHSNTEAFF
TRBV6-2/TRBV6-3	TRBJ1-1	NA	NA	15	TGTGCCAGCAGTCAAGTCGGGACGGTAAACACTGAAGCTTTCTTT	CASSQVGTVNTEAFF
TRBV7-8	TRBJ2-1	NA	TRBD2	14	TGTGCCAGCAGCGAAACGGGGGGGTACAATGAGCAGTTCTTC	CASSETGGYNEQFF
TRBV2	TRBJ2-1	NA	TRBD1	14	TGTGCCAGCAGTGCTCGACAGGGGAACAATGAGCAGTTCTTC	CASSARQGNNEQFF
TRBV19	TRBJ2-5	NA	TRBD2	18	TGTGCCAGTAGTATTCAAGCGGGGGGCACCTGGGGTCAAGAGACCCAGTACTTC	CASSIQAGGTWGQETQYF
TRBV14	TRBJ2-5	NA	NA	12	TGTGCCAGCAGCCAAACTTGGGAGACCCAGTACTTC	CASSQTWETQYF
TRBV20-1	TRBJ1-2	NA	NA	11	TGCAGTGCTAGTACGGTCTATGGCTACACCTTC	CSASTVYGYTF
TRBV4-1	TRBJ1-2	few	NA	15	TGCGCCAGCAGCCAAGACCGGGGCCAGCCCCTAGGCTACACCTTC	CASSQDRGQPLGYTF
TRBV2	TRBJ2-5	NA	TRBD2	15	TGTGCCAGCAGTGCTCCTAGCGGGGGGGCGGAGACCCAGTACTTC	CASSAPSGGAETQYF
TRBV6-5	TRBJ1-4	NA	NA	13	TGTGCCAGCAGTTATAACCGCAATGAAAAACTGTTTTTT	CASSYNRNEKLFF
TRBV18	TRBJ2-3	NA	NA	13	TGTGCCAGCTCACCGGTGGGTACAGATACGCAGTATTTT	CASSPVGTDTQYF
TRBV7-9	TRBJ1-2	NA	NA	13	TGTGCCAGCAGCTTAATACAGGGAGACCTCTACACCTTC	CASSLIQGDLYTF
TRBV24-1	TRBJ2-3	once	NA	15	TGTGCCACCAGTGTAGGGTCTGGACACACAGATACGCAGTATTTT	CATSVGSGHTDTQYF
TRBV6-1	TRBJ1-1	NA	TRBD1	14	TGTGCCAGCAGTGAAGGGACAGGGGGCACTGAAGCTTTCTTT	CASSEGTGGTEAFF
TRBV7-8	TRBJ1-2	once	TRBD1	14	TGTGCCAGCAGCTTACAGGGGGCTGGCTATGGCTACACCTTC	CASSLQGAGYGYTF
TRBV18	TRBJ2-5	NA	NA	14	TGTGCCAGCTCGCCAGGGAGGCCCGAAGAGACCCAGTACTTC	CASSPGRPEETQYF
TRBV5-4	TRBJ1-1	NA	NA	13	TGTGCCAGCAGCTTGGGATGGAGGACTGAAGCTTTCTTT	CASSLGWRTEAFF
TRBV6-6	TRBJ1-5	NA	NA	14	TGTGCCAGCAGTTACTTAAGGAGCAATCAGCCCCAGCATTTT	CASSYLRSNQPQHF
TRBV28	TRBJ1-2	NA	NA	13	TGTGCCAGCAGCAAGCAGACGGACTATGGCTACACCTTC	CASSKQTDYGYTF
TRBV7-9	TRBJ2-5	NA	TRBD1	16	TGTGCCAGCAGCCCTCGGGACAGGGGGCAAACAGAGACCCAGTACTTC	CASSPRDRGQTETQYF
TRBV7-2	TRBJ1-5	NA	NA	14	TGTGCCAGCAGCTTAGGGCGGAGAGATCAGCCCCAGCATTTT	CASSLGRRDQPQHF
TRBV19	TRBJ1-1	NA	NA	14	TGTGCCAGTAGTATTTGGCAGGGAAAAACTGAAGCTTTCTTT	CASSIWQGKTEAFF